This entry lists 15 T cell receptor beta chains sequenced from one sample in a study of blood T cell repertoires in COVID-19. Sequenced by immunoSEQ multiplex PCR; TCRdb stores in-frame clones only, minus some. The sample shows 150,000 to 200,000 clones, about 85% of them seen only once. Sequencing was performed on peripheral blood. The receptors here all came from a man between 65 and 79 years old with active or convalescent COVID-19.

This chain joins TRBV11-3 and TRBJ2-2; D unclear. V was shortened by 1 base and J by 2 bases, with 5 bases between the two germline ends. Per germline, CDR1 SGHNT and CDR2 YENEEA. CDR3 length: 14 amino acids. CDR3 bases: TGTGCCAGCAGCTTAGCGGTAAACACCGGGGAGCTGTTTTTT. Amino acid sequence: CASSLAVNTGELFF.

The chain couples TRBV9 to TRBJ2-3; 12 nucleotides align to TRBD2. Per the germline V gene, CDR1 is SGDLS and CDR2 is YYNGEE. The CDR3 extends over 15 amino acids. V lost 4 bases and J lost 5; bases outside the gene matches: 5. The CDR3 loop is CASSTLAGGGDTQYF. DNA of the CDR3: TGTGCCAGCAGCACCCTAGCGGGGGGGGGAGATACGCAGTATTTT.

The chain joins TRBV7-9 to TRBJ2-1, with D perhaps matching TRBD2 (6 bases). Trimming removed 1 base from V and 10 bases from J, with 14 bases in between. This CDR3 spans 14 amino acids. Germline V gene sequence: CDR1 SEHNR, CDR2 FQNEAQ (reference sequence). DNA of the CDR3: TGTGCCAGCAGCTTAGGCCGGGAGCCGAAGGAGCAGTTCTTC. Its translation is CASSLGREPKEQFF.

The chain carries TRBV5-5 and TRBJ1-6; D is unresolved. The CDR3 consists of 16 residues. The V and J ends lost 3 bases and 0 bases respectively, with 10 bases between them. The germline gives CDR1 SGHKS, CDR2 YYEKEE (reference sequence). DNA of the CDR3: TGTGCCAGCAGCTCCCACCCCAGCTCCTATAATTCACCCCTCCACTTT. Protein: CASSSHPSSYNSPLHF.

The chain couples TRBV5-1 to TRBJ1-1; tentative D call: TRBD1 (5 bases). V dropped 1 base and J dropped 3 bases, with 19 bases sitting between them. The CDR3 contains 17 residues. From germline, CDR1 is SGHRS and CDR2 YFSETQ. In nucleotides, the CDR3 is TGCGCCAGCAGCTTGTTCGGGCCAGTCGGAGGGGACACTGAAGCTTTCTTT. This encodes CASSLFGPVGGDTEAFF.

The chain employs TRBV12-3 or TRBV12-4 and TRBJ1-5; D not resolved. This CDR3 has 13 residues. V lost 3 bases and J 5 bases, leaving 8 bases between the germline ends. CDR3 in DNA: TGTGCCAGCAGTTTGGCGGTGGATCAGCCCCAGCATTTT. This gives the protein CASSLAVDQPQHF.

The chain couples TRBV2 to TRBJ2-7; 9 bases are shared with TRBD1. V shed 4 bases and J 7 bases; nucleotides not matched to a gene: 5. The CDR3 contains 13 residues. CDR1 and CDR2 from the germline V gene are SNHLY and FYNNEI. The CDR3 here is CASSAQGAGEQYF. Here the CDR3 DNA reads TGTGCCAGCAGTGCACAGGGGGCGGGTGAGCAGTACTTC.

In this sample, this clone turned up once. The chain couples TRBV2 to TRBJ2-7; 7 bases match TRBD1. The germline V gene has CDR1 SNHLY and CDR2 FYNNEI. This CDR3 has 13 amino acids. V lost 6 bases and J lost 6; bases outside the gene matches: 8. CDR3 DNA: TGTGCCAGCAGCCGACAGGGTACGGGCGAGCAGTACTTC. It specifies CASSRQGTGEQYF. Full variable domain (outside the CDR3, taken from reference TRBV2 and TRBJ2-7): EPEVTQTPSHQVTQMGQEVILRCVPISNHLYFYWYRQILGQKVEFLVSFYNNEISEKSEIFDDQFSVERPDGSNFTLKIRSTKLEDSAMYFCASSRQGTGEQYFGPGTRLTVT.

This clone was seen just once. The V and J genes are TRBV12-3 or TRBV12-4 and TRBJ2-3; TRBD1 matches at 8 bases. The CDR3 totals 13 residues. The V segment lost 6 bases and the J segment 5 bases; nucleotides outside the gene matches: 4. Here the CDR3 reads CASSSGGEDTQYF. The CDR3 region has the DNA TGTGCCAGCAGCTCAGGGGGCGAAGATACGCAGTATTTT.

The V and J genes are TRBV7-9 and TRBJ2-5, with D possibly being TRBD2 (7 bases). V was cut by 5 bases and J by 5 bases, with 18 bases left in between. The CDR3 has 15 residues. Looked up from germline, CDR1 is SEHNR and CDR2 is FQNEAQ (reference sequence). The CDR3 DNA sequence: TGTGCCAGCAGCGGGGGCGGGGGCAGAGAGGAGACCCAGTACTTC. Its translation: CASSGGGGREETQYF.

The J gene is TRBJ1-1, the V gene TRBV7-6; 9 bases line up with TRBD1. Germline V gene lookup returns CDR1 SGHVS and CDR2 FNYEAQ. The CDR3 has 15 amino acids. V trimming: 1 base; J trimming: 3 bases; junction bases outside the gene matches: 3. The CDR3 loop is CASSLGTGVDTEAFF. In DNA form, the CDR3 reads TGTGCCAGCAGCTTAGGGACAGGGGTAGACACTGAAGCTTTCTTT.

This clone came up once. The V call is TRBV29-1, the J call TRBJ2-5; 14 nucleotides match TRBD2. J gave up 4 bases and V 4 bases, and 8 bases lay outside the gene matches. The CDR3 is 16 amino acids. Per the germline V gene, CDR1 is SQVTM and CDR2 is ANQGSEA. The CDR3 DNA follows: TGCAGCGTTGGGGGGGGAGGACTAGCGGGAGGAGAGACCCAGTACTTC. Translation: CSVGGGGLAGGETQYF.

The genes are TRBV5-6 and TRBJ2-1, with TRBD1 identical over 12 bases. With V trimmed by 7 bases and J by 7 bases, 6 bases remained unmatched. The CDR3 has 14 residues. Germline V gene data show CDR1 as SGHDT and CDR2 as YYEEEE. The CDR3 loop is CASQGTGGENEQFF. The CDR3 DNA follows: TGTGCCAGCCAGGGGACAGGGGGCGAGAATGAGCAGTTCTTC.

The chain has TRBV7-9 and TRBJ2-3, with a tentative D call TRBD1 (6 bases). The CDR3 sequence is 14 residues long. The germline gives CDR1 SEHNR, CDR2 FQNEAQ (reference sequence). V lost 4 bases and J 3 bases, leaving 11 bases between the germline ends. DNA of the CDR3: TGTGCCAGCAGCTCCCAGGGGTGGACAGATACGCAGTATTTT. Its translation is CASSSQGWTDTQYF.

The chain has TRBV15 and TRBJ2-7, with TRBD2 identical over 7 bases. J was trimmed by 3 bases and V by 0 bases; bases with no gene match: 2. The CDR3 is 14 amino acids. In germline, CDR1 is LNHNV, CDR2 YYDKDF (reference sequence). CDR3 DNA sequence: TGTGCCACCAGCAGAGAGCGCGGGAGCTACGAGCAGTACTTC. This codes for CATSRERGSYEQYF.